This entry concerns a single T cell receptor beta chain. This clonotype was picked up a small number of times. Its target antigen remains unknown. The record has no base qualities; no much larger clone is one base away. Sequencing instrument: Illumina MiSeq. TCRdb itself trimmed the public reads at Q25 with fastp, ran MiXCR and retained productive beta chains. Merged by CDR3 protein, the rows form single entries marked with the most common genes and DNA. In all, the sample holds some 65,000 distinct CDR3 sequences, and over 20% of those were seen once. Clones ranked in the top ten supply approximately 2.4% of the sample. The data were obtained in a study of lung T cells in sarcoidosis with Löfgren's syndrome (dated by TCRdb to 2016 to 2017). Broadly, across the study: Sarcoidosis was described as a granulomatous, mainly pulmonary disease marked by CD4+ T cell accumulation in bronchoalveolar lavage fluid. The repertoire analyses focused on Löfgren's syndrome patients.

The paper as a whole reports these results and caveats: Sharing of TRAV12-1 and TRBV2 CDR3 motifs among multiple Lofgren's syndrome patients was reported, suggesting public CD4+ TCR repertoires. When alphabeta pairing was analyzed, TRAV12-1 tended to pair preferentially with TRBV2, and the resulting paired TCRs displayed CDR3 homology. Compared with control subjects, Lofgren's syndrome patients were reported to have TRAV12-1 and TRBV2 as the most expanded V gene segments. Recognition of a sarcoidosis-associated antigen was merely suggested, with the antigen itself still putative and unidentified.

CDR1 MDHEN and CDR2 SYDVKM are derived from the germline V gene. The CDR3 numbers 15 residues from cysteine through phenylalanine. Only the CDR3 region is kept as DNA, spanning 45 bases read in frame from base 1. V loses 5 bases at its end and J loses 5 bases; junction bases beyond the gene matches: 5. The sample comprised CD4+ T cells from PBMCs. The sequence joins TRBV28 to TRBJ2-1; the central 11 bases match TRBD2. This TCR came from a human donor with sarcoidosis (Löfgren's syndrome or another form), or a control subject (not recorded which). The CDR3 amino acid sequence is: CASSLLAGGNNEQFF. In nucleotides, the sequence is TGTGCCAGCAGTCTCCTAGCGGGAGGTAACAATGAGCAGTTCTTC.